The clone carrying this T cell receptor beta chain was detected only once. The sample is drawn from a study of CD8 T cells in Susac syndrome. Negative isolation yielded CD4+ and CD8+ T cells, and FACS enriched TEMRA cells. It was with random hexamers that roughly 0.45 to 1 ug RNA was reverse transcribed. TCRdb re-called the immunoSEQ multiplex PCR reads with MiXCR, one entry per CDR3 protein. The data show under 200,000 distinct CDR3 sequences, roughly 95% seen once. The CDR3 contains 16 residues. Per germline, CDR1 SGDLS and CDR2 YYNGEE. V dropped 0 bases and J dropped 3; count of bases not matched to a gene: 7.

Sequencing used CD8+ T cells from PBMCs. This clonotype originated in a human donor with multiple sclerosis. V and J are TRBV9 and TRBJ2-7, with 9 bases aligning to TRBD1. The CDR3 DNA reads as TGTGCCAGCAGCGTAGGAACAGGGGGCCCATTCTACGAGCAGTACTTC. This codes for CASSVGTGGPFYEQYF.